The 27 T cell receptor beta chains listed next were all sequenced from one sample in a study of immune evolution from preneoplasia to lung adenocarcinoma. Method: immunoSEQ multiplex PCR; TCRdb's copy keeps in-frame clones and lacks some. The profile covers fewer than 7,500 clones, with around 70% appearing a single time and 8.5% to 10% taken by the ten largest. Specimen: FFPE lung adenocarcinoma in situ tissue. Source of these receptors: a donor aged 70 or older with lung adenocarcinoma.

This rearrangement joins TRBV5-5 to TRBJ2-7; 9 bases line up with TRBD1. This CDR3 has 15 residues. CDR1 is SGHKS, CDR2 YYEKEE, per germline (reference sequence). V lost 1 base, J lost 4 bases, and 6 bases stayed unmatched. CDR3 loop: CASSLPTGTGYEQYF. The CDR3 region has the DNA TGTGCCAGCAGCTTGCCCACCGGGACAGGGTACGAGCAGTACTTC.

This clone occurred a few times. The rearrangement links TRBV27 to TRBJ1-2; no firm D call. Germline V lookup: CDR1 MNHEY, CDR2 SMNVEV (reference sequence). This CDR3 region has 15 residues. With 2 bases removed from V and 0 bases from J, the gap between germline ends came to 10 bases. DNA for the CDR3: TGTGCCAGCAGTTTAGACAACAGCCCTAACTATGGCTACACCTTC. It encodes CASSLDNSPNYGYTF.

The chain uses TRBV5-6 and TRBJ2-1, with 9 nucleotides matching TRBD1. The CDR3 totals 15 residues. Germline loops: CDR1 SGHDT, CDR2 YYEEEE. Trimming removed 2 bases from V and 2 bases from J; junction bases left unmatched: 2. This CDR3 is CASSFGDRAYNEQFF. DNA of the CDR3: TGTGCCAGCAGCTTCGGGGACAGGGCCTACAATGAGCAGTTCTTC.

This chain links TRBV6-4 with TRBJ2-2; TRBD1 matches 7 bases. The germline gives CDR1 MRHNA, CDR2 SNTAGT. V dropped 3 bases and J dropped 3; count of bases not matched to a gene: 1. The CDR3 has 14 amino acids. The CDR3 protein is CASSEGGDTGELFF. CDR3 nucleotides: TGTGCCAGCAGTGAAGGGGGCGACACCGGGGAGCTGTTTTTT.

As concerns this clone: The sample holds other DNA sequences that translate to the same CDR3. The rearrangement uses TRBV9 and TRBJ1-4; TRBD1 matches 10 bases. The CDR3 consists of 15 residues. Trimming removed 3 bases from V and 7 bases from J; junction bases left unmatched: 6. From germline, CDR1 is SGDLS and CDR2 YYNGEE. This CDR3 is CASSASGTGVEKLFF. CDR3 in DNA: TGTGCCAGCAGCGCATCCGGGACAGGGGTTGAAAAACTGTTTTTT.

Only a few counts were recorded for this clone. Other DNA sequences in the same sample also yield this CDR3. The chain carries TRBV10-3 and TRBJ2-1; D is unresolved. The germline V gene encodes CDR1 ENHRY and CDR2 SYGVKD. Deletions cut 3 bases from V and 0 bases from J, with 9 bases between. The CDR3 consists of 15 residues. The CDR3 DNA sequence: TGTGCCATCAGTGACCCCGGGCTCTCCTACAATGAGCAGTTCTTC. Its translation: CAISDPGLSYNEQFF.

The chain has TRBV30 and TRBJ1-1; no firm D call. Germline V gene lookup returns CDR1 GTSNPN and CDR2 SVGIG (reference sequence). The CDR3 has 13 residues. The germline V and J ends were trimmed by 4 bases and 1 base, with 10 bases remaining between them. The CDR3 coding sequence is TGTGCCTGGAATACAGAGCCGAACACTGAAGCTTTCTTT. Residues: CAWNTEPNTEAFF.

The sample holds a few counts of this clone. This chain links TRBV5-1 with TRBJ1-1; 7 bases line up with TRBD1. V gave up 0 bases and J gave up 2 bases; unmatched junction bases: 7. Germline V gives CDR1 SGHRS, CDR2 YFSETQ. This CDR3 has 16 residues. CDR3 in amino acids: CASSLARQGSNTEAFF. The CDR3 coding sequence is TGCGCCAGCAGCTTGGCAAGACAGGGAAGTAACACTGAAGCTTTCTTT.

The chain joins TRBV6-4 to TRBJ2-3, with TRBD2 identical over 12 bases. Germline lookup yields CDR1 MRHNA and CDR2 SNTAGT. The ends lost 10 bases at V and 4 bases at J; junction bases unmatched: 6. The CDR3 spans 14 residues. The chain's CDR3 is CATPTSGSADTQYF. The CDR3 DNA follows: TGTGCCACCCCGACTAGCGGGAGTGCAGATACGCAGTATTTT.

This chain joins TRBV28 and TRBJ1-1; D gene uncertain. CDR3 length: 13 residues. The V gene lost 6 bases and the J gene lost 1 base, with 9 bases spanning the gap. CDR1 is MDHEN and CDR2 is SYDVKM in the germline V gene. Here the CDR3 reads CASRPQANTEAFF. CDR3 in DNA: TGTGCCAGCAGGCCACAAGCGAACACTGAAGCTTTCTTT.

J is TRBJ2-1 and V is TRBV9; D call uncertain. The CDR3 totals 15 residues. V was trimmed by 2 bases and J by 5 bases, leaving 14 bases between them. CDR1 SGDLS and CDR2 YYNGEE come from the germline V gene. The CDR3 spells CASSVEYTKNNEQFF. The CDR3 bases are TGTGCCAGCAGCGTGGAATATACAAAGAACAATGAGCAGTTCTTC. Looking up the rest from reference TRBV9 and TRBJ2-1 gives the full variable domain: DSGVTQTPKHLITATGQRVTLRCSPRSGDLSVYWYQQSLDQGLQFLIQYYNGEERAKGNILERFSAQQFPDLHSELNLSSLELGDSALYFCASSVEYTKNNEQFFGPGTRLTVL.

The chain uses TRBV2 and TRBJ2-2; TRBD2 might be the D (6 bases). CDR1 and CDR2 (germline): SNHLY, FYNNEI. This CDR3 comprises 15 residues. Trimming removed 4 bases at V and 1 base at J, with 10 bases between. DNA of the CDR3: TGTGCCAGCAGTGCGTTTAGCGGGAACACCGGGGAGCTGTTTTTT. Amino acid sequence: CASSAFSGNTGELFF.

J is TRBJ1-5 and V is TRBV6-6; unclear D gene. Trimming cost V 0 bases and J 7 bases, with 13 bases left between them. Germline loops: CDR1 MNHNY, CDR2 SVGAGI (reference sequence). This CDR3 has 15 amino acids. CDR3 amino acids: CASSYSGRRAQPQHF. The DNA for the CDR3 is TGTGCCAGCAGTTACTCAGGACGGAGGGCCCAGCCCCAGCATTTT.

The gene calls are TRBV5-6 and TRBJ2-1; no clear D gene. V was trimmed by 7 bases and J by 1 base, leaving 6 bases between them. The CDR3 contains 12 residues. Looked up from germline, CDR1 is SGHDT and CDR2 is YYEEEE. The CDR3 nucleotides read TGTGCCAGCTGTCTTTCCTACAATGAGCAGTTCTTC. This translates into CASCLSYNEQFF.

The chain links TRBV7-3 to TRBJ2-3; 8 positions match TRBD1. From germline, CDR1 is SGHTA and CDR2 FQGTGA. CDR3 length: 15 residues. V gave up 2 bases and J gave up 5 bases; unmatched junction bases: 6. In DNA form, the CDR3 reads TGTGCCAGCAGCTTAGTGGGACAGGCAGAAGATACGCAGTATTTT. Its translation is CASSLVGQAEDTQYF. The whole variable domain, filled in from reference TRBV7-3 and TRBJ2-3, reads GAGVSQTPSNKVTEKGKYVELRCDPISGHTALYWYRQSLGQGPEFLIYFQGTGAADDSGLPNDRFFAVRPEGSVSTLKIQRTERGDSAVYLCASSLVGQAEDTQYFGPGTRLTVL.

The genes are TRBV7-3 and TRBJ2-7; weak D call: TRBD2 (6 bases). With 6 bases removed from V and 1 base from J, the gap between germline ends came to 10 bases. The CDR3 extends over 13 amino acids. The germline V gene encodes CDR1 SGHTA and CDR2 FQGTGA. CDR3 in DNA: TGTGCCAGCAGTCGGGGGATTTCCTACGAGCAGTACTTC. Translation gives CASSRGISYEQYF.

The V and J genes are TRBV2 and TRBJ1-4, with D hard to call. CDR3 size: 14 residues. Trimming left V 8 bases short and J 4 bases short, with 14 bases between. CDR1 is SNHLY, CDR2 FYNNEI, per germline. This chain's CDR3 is CASGPRALNEKLFF. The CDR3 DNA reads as TGTGCCAGCGGCCCCCGGGCCCTTAATGAAAAACTGTTTTTT.

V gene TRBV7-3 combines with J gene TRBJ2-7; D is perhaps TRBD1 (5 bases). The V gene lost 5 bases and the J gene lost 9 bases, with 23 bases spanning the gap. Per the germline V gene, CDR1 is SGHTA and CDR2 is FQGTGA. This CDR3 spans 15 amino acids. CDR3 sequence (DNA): TGTGCCAGCAGCGCCAATAGGGGCGCACATGAACTGCAGTACTTC. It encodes CASSANRGAHELQYF.

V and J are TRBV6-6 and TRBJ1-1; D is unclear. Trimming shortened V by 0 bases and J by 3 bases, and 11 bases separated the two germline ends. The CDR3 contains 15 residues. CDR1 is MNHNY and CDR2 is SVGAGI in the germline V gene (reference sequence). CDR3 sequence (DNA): TGTGCCAGCAGTTACTCGAGGCGAGTTGACACTGAAGCTTTCTTT. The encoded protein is CASSYSRRVDTEAFF.

The CDR3 DNA sequence: TGTGCCAGCAGCTTGTCACTGGGGGGCTACACCTTC. Translation: CASSLSLGGYTF. This chain connects TRBV5-6 to TRBJ1-2; D is unresolved. The CDR3 is 12 residues long. V lost 1 base and J lost 8, with 9 bases in between. Looked up from germline, CDR1 is SGHDT and CDR2 is YYEEEE. Full variable domain (outside the CDR3, taken from reference TRBV5-6 and TRBJ1-2): DAGVTQSPTHLIKTRGQQVTLRCSPKSGHDTVSWYQQALGQGPQFIFQYYEEEERQRGNFPDRFSGHQFPNYSSELNVNALLLGDSALYLCASSLSLGGYTFGSGTRLTVV.

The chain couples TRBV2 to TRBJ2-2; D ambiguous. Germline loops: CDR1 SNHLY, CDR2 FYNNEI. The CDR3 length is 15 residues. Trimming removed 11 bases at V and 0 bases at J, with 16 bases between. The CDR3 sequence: CAPRRKEANTGELFF. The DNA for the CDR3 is TGTGCCCCCCGTAGAAAAGAGGCGAACACCGGGGAGCTGTTTTTT.

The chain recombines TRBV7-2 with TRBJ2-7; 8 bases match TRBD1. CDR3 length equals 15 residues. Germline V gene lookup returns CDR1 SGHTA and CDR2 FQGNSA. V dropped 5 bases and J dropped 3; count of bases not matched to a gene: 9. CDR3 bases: TGTGCCAGCAGCCCAACCGCCGGACAGGGCTACGAGCAGTACTTC. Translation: CASSPTAGQGYEQYF.

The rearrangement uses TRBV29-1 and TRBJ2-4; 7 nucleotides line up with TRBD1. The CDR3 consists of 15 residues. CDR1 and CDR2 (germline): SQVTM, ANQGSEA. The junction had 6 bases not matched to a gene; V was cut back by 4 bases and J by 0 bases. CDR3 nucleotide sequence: TGCAGCGTTGGACAGGGAAGATTAGCCAAAAACATTCAGTACTTC. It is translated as CSVGQGRLAKNIQYF.

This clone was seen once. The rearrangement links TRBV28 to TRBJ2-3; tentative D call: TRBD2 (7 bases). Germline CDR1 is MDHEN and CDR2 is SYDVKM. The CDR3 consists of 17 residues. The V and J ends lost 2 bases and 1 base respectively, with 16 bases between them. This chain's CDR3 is CASSLTPGGGGTDTQYF. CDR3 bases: TGTGCCAGCAGTTTAACCCCGGGGGGCGGGGGCACAGATACGCAGTATTTT.

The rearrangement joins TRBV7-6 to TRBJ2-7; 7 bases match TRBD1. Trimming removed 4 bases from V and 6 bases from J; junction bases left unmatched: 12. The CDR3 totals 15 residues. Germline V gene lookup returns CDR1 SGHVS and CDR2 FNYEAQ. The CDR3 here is CASSSQPGTAREQYF. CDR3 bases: TGTGCCAGCAGCTCCCAGCCCGGGACAGCCCGCGAGCAGTACTTC.

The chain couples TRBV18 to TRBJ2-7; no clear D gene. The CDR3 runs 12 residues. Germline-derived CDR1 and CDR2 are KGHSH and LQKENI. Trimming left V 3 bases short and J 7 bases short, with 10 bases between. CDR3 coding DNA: TGTGCCAGCTCACCGGTTACGAGGGAGCAGTACTTC. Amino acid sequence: CASSPVTREQYF.

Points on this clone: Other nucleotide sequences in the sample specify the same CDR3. For the CDR3, the DNA is TGTGCCAGCAGTTCCGGGGGAAGCAATCAGCCCCAGCATTTT. Its translation is CASSSGGSNQPQHF. The rearrangement joins TRBV28 to TRBJ1-5; D possibly corresponds to TRBD1 (5 bases). V was pared by 4 bases and J by 1 base, with 8 bases between. The CDR3 has 14 residues. CDR1 and CDR2 (germline): MDHEN, SYDVKM.